This T cell receptor (beta chain) was sequenced in a study of long-term antiretroviral therapy in people with HIV. Investigators performed immunoSEQ version v3.0 at survey level. The assay was immunoSEQ multiplex PCR, and TCRdb's table has in-frame clones only and misses some. The sample contains fewer than 20,000 clones, roughly 94% of which appear only once. V dropped 0 bases and J dropped 7; count of bases not matched to a gene: 10. CDR1 SGHNT and CDR2 YYREEE come from the germline V gene (reference sequence). This CDR3 has 18 amino acids. Comment on this clone: Its specificity is not known.

The study's findings and limits: The range of CDR3 lengths in HIV repertoires proved narrower than that found in controls.

The receptor comes from a woman between 45 and 60 years old with HIV. The rearrangement uses TRBV5-4 and TRBJ2-1; 13 bases match TRBD2. Source: unsorted PBMCs, taken around 6.4 years after starting antiretroviral therapy. The CDR3 bases are TGTGCCAGCAGCTTGGCCCAAAATCGACTAGCGGGGGGTAATGAGCAGTTCTTC. Amino acid sequence: CASSLAQNRLAGGNEQFF.